Following are 18 T cell receptor beta chains from one sample sequenced in a study of T cell responses to AZD1222 COVID-19 vaccine. Here immunoSEQ multiplex PCR was the method, and the copy in TCRdb shows in-frame clones only, minus some. The top ten hold approximately 6.9% of the sample, which has about 190,000 clones, roughly nine tenths seen once. The sample was peripheral blood, taken on day 0 of AZD1222 vaccination. The receptor set was obtained from an adult in good health.

CDR3: CASSFSSVGGSPPLGYEQYF. CDR3 in DNA: TGTGCCAGCAGCTTTTCCAGTGTAGGGGGCAGTCCCCCTCTGGGCTACGAGCAGTACTTC. This chain joins TRBV7-8 and TRBJ2-7, with 7 positions matching TRBD1. The germline V gene has CDR1 SGHVS and CDR2 FQNEAQ. Trimming at V came to 3 bases and at J to 3 bases, leaving 23 bases not matched to a gene. This CDR3 spans 20 amino acids.

The chain joins TRBV5-6 to TRBJ2-2; D not resolved. Germline loops: CDR1 SGHDT, CDR2 YYEEEE. The CDR3 is 15 amino acids. Trimming took off 6 bases at V and 0 bases at J, with 12 bases between the two ends. DNA for the CDR3: TGTGCCAGCAACATGGGCCGGACGAACACCGGGGAGCTGTTTTTT. This codes for CASNMGRTNTGELFF. Full variable domain (outside the CDR3, taken from reference TRBV5-6 and TRBJ2-2): DAGVTQSPTHLIKTRGQQVTLRCSPKSGHDTVSWYQQALGQGPQFIFQYYEEEERQRGNFPDRFSGHQFPNYSSELNVNALLLGDSALYLCASNMGRTNTGELFFGEGSRLTVL.

V usage is TRBV19 and J usage is TRBJ2-2; D possibly uses TRBD1 or TRBD2 (6 bases each). The CDR3 extends over 14 amino acids. Germline lookup yields CDR1 LNHDA and CDR2 SQIVND (reference sequence). V was shortened by 3 bases and J by 6 bases, with 11 bases between the two germline ends. The chain's CDR3 is CASSMAGEAGELFF. Written as DNA, the CDR3 is TGTGCCAGTAGTATGGCAGGGGAGGCCGGGGAGCTGTTTTTT.

V is TRBV11-2 and J is TRBJ2-5; the D gene is possibly TRBD2 (5 bases). CDR1 is SGHAT, CDR2 FQNNGV, per germline. V lost 0 bases to trimming and J lost 1 base, with 6 bases between them. The CDR3 is made up of 14 amino acids. The CDR3 DNA sequence: TGTGCCAGCAGCTTAGATGCGGGCCAAGAGACCCAGTACTTC. Amino acids: CASSLDAGQETQYF.

The chain is built from TRBV20-1 and TRBJ1-1; 8 nucleotides line up with TRBD1. From germline, CDR1 is DFQATT and CDR2 SNEGSKA (reference sequence). V lost 6 bases and J lost 0; bases outside the gene matches: 12. This CDR3 has 16 residues. The CDR3 is CSASIGTGYLNTEAFF. CDR3 nucleotides: TGCAGTGCCAGTATAGGGACAGGTTATCTGAACACTGAAGCTTTCTTT.

The J gene is TRBJ2-7, the V gene TRBV30, with D possibly matching TRBD2 (6 bases). V was cut by 0 bases and J by 5 bases, with 11 bases left in between. Germline-derived CDR1 and CDR2 are GTSNPN and SVGIG (reference sequence). The CDR3 spans 13 residues. The CDR3 region has the DNA TGTGCCTGGAGTGTACTTGGGGGGAACGAGCAGTACTTC. Translating gives CAWSVLGGNEQYF.

The V and J genes are TRBV4-1 and TRBJ2-5, with D perhaps given as TRBD1 or TRBD2 (5 bases each). The CDR3 contains 15 residues. Trimming removed 4 bases at V and 4 bases at J, with 16 bases between. Germline-derived CDR1 and CDR2 are MGHRA and YSYEKL. CDR3 in amino acids: CASSRSGGNAETQYF. CDR3 sequence (DNA): TGCGCCAGCAGCCGCAGTGGGGGAAACGCAGAGACCCAGTACTTC.

This chain links TRBV4-1 with TRBJ2-2; D perhaps matches TRBD1 (6 bases). The germline V gene has CDR1 MGHRA and CDR2 YSYEKL. V lost 1 base and J lost 1, with 19 bases in between. The CDR3 extends over 19 amino acids. For the CDR3, the DNA is TGCGCCAGCAGCCAAGGTCACGCGAGGGGGAAGGGGAACACCGGGGAGCTGTTTTTT. Protein sequence: CASSQGHARGKGNTGELFF.

This clone was observed once. The DNA for the CDR3 is TGTGCCAGCAGCTTGGTCCAGGGCAACACAGATACGCAGTATTTT. It yields the protein CASSLVQGNTDTQYF. The genes are TRBV5-4 and TRBJ2-3, with a possible D match to TRBD1 (5 bases). The CDR3 totals 15 residues. CDR1 SGHNT and CDR2 YYREEE come from the germline V gene (reference sequence). V was shortened by 0 bases and J by 2 bases, with 10 bases between the two germline ends.

The chain couples TRBV11-3 to TRBJ2-2; D possibly corresponds to TRBD2 (5 bases). Germline V gives CDR1 SGHNT, CDR2 YENEEA. This CDR3 has 15 amino acids. The V end was cut by 0 bases, the J end by 6 bases, with 11 bases between. CDR3 in DNA: TGTGCCAGCAGCTTAGATAGCTATAGCGCCGGGGAGCTGTTTTTT. It yields the protein CASSLDSYSAGELFF.

The chain links TRBV5-6 to TRBJ2-2; D is undetermined. Germline V lookup: CDR1 SGHDT, CDR2 YYEEEE. V was cut by 1 base and J by 6 bases, with 13 bases left in between. This CDR3 is built from 15 residues. For the CDR3, the DNA is TGTGCCAGCAGCTTGCTCTCGGTGGGCCCCGGGGAGCTGTTTTTT. As protein: CASSLLSVGPGELFF.

V gene TRBV19 combines with J gene TRBJ1-2, with a tentative D call TRBD1 (5 bases). Germline CDR1 LNHDA, CDR2 SQIVND (reference sequence). The germline V and J ends were trimmed by 4 bases and 1 base, with 13 bases remaining between them. The CDR3 loop spans 15 amino acids. The CDR3 DNA follows: TGTGCCAGTAGTACGGGTCACAGGCGTAACTATGGCTACACCTTC. Amino acids: CASSTGHRRNYGYTF.

CDR3 nucleotide sequence: TGTGCCAGCAGTTTCGGAGCAGATACGCAGTATTTT. Amino acid sequence: CASSFGADTQYF. The chain combines TRBV27 with TRBJ2-3, with D uncertain. The CDR3 is made up of 12 amino acids. In germline, CDR1 is MNHEY, CDR2 SMNVEV (reference sequence). V lost 3 bases, J lost 4 bases, and 5 bases lay in between.

The V and J genes are TRBV10-3 and TRBJ2-3; 8 bases match TRBD1. The V and J ends lost 3 bases and 2 bases, in that order; junction bases with no gene match: 19. Germline CDR1 is ENHRY and CDR2 is SYGVKD. The CDR3 loop spans 20 amino acids. CDR3 in DNA: TGTGCCATCAGTGAACCAGTCGGGACAGGCGCCTTTGGTGTCACAGATACGCAGTATTTT. Protein sequence: CAISEPVGTGAFGVTDTQYF.

The chain has TRBV5-4 and TRBJ2-7; 8 positions match TRBD1. The germline V gene has CDR1 SGHNT and CDR2 YYREEE (reference sequence). V lost 0 bases to trimming and J lost 6 bases; unmatched junction nucleotides: 5. The CDR3 is made up of 14 amino acids. CDR3 nucleotides: TGTGCCAGCAGCTTGGATTCAGGGGGCTCCGAGCAGTACTTC. Its protein is CASSLDSGGSEQYF. Using reference TRBV5-4 and TRBJ2-7 for the parts outside the CDR3, the full variable domain is ETGVTQSPTHLIKTRGQQVTLRCSSQSGHNTVSWYQQALGQGPQFIFQYYREEENGRGNFPPRFSGLQFPNYSSELNVNALELDDSALYLCASSLDSGGSEQYFGPGTRLTVT.

Only one count was recorded for this clone. The genes are TRBV18 and TRBJ1-6; 9 bases align to TRBD1. Germline V CDR1 and CDR2: KGHSH, LQKENI. J gave up 5 bases and V 3 bases, and 2 bases lay outside the gene matches. CDR3 length: 15 residues. The CDR3 bases are TGTGCCAGCTCACCTACAGGGGGCAATAATTCACCCCTCCACTTT. Its translation: CASSPTGGNNSPLHF.

CDR3 in amino acids: CASSPWTEGNTEAFF. The DNA for the CDR3 is TGTGCCAGCAGTCCATGGACAGAAGGGAACACTGAAGCTTTCTTT. The rearrangement joins TRBV27 to TRBJ1-1, with a weak D call TRBD1 (6 bases). The CDR3 sequence is 15 residues long. The V end was cut by 5 bases, the J end by 1 base, with 14 bases between. Germline lookup yields CDR1 MNHEY and CDR2 SMNVEV (reference sequence).

The chain links TRBV11-1 to TRBJ2-7, with 7 bases that match TRBD2. V was pared by 4 bases and J by 1 base, with 7 bases of the junction left unmatched. The germline gives CDR1 SGHAT, CDR2 FQDESV (reference sequence). The CDR3 length is 15 residues. The CDR3 reads CASSSKRDGSYEQYF. The DNA of the CDR3 is TGTGCCAGCAGCTCGAAGCGGGACGGTTCCTACGAGCAGTACTTC.